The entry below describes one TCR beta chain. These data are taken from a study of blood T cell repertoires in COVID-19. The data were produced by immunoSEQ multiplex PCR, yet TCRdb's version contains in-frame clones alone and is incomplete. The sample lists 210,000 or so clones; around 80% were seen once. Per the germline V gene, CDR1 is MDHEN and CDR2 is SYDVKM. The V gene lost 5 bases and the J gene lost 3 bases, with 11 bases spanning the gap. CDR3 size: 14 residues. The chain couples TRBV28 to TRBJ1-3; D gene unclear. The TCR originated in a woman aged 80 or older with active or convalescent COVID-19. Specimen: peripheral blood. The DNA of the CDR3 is TGTGCCAGCAGTACTGGGCAGAGTGGAAACACCATATATTTT. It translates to CASSTGQSGNTIYF.